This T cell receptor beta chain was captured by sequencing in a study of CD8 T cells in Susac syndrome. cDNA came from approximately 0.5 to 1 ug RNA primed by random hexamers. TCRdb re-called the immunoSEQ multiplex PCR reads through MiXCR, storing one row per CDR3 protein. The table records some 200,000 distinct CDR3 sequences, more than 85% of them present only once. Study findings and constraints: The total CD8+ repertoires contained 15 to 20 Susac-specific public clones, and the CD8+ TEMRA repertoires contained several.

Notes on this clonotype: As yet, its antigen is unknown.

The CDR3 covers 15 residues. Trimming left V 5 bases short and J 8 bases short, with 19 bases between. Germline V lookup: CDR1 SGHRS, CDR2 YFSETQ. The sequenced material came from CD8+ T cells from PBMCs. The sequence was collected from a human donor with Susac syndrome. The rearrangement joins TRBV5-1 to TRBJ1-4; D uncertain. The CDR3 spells CASSSGSVSQEKLFF. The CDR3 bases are TGCGCCAGCAGTTCCGGCAGCGTCAGCCAGGAAAAACTGTTTTTT.